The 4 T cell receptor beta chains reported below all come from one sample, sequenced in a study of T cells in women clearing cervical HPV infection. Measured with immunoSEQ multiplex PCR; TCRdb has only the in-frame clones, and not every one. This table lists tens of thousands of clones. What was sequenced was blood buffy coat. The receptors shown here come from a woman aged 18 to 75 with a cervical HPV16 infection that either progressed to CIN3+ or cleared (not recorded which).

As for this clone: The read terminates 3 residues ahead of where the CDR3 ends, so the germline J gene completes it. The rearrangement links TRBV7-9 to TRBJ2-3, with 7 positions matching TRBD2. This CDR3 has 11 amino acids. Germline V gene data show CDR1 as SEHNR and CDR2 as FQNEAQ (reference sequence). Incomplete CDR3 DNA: TGTGCCAGCAACCTACTAGCGTCG. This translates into CASNLLAS. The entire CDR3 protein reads CASNLLASQYF. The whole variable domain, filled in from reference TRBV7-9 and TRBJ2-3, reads DTGVSQNPRHKITKRGQNVTFRCDPISEHNRLYWYRQTLGQGPEFLTYFQNEAQLEKSRLLSDRFSAERPKGSFSTLEIQRTEQGDSAMYLCASNLLASQYFGPGTRLTVL.

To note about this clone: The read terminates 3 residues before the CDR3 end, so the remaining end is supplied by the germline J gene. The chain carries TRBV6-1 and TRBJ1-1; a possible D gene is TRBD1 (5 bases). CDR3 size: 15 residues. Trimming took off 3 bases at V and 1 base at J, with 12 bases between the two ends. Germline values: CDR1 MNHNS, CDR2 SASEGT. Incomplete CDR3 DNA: TGTGCCAGCAGTGAGGGGCTACGCCCGAACACTGAA. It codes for CASSEGLRPNTE. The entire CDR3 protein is CASSEGLRPNTEAFF.

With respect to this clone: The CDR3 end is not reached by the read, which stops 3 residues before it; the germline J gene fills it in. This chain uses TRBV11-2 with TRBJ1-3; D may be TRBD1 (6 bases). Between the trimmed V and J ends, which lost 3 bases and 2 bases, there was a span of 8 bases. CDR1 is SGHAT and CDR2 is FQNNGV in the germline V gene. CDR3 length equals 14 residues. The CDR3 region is CASSFQGTGNTIYF. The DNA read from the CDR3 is TGTGCCAGCAGCTTCCAGGGGACTGGAAACACC. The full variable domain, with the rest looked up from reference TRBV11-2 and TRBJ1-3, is EAGVAQSPRYKIIEKRQSVAFWCNPISGHATLYWYQQILGQGPKLLIQFQNNGVVDDSQLPKDRFSAERLKGVDSTLKIQPAKLEDSAVYLCASSFQGTGNTIYFGEGSWLTVV.

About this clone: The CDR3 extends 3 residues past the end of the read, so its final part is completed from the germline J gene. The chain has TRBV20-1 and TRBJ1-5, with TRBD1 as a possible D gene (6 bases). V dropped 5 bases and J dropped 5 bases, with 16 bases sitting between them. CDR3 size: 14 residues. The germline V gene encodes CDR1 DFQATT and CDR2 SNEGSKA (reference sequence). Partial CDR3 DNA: TGCAGTGCTTCTAATGGACAGCCCGATCAGCCC. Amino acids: CSASNGQPDQP. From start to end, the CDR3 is CSASNGQPDQPQHF.